This is a list of T cell receptor beta chains from one sample in a study of blood T cell repertoires in COVID-19. Method: immunoSEQ multiplex PCR; TCRdb's copy keeps in-frame clones and lacks some. In the table there are about 270,000 clones, 81% of which are singletons. Sequenced: peripheral blood. These receptors were obtained from an older woman with active or convalescent COVID-19. Each CDR3 is given with its conserved first and last residue. Fields, in order: CDR3 protein, J gene, V gene, clone size. A clone size is listed for some rows: how often the clone was seen (once, few, many), or a class if it is expanded.

CDR3 protein: CASSLGRSTEAFF
J gene: TRBJ1-1
V gene: TRBV19
clone size: few

CDR3 protein: CASGLGAGTGEDLYGYTF
J gene: TRBJ1-2
V gene: TRBV12-5
clone size: once

CDR3 protein: CASSRRQGRFTEAFF
J gene: TRBJ1-1
V gene: TRBV28
clone size: NA

CDR3 protein: CASSSGQGSDEQYF
J gene: TRBJ2-7
V gene: TRBV5-1
clone size: NA

CDR3 protein: CASSPGGHQETQYF
J gene: TRBJ2-5
V gene: TRBV9
clone size: NA

CDR3 protein: CASSPQGGDNEQFF
J gene: TRBJ2-1
V gene: TRBV18
clone size: NA

CDR3 protein: CAIRRGGTNEKLFF
J gene: TRBJ1-4
V gene: TRBV10-3
clone size: NA

CDR3 protein: CASSLAGAGTDTQYF
J gene: TRBJ2-3
V gene: TRBV5-1
clone size: NA

CDR3 protein: CASSHDRTGLNSPLHF
J gene: TRBJ1-6
V gene: TRBV4-2
clone size: NA

CDR3 protein: CASSETVGNSPLHF
J gene: TRBJ1-6
V gene: TRBV25-1
clone size: NA

CDR3 protein: CAQKTGSNSPLHF
J gene: TRBJ1-6
V gene: TRBV30
clone size: NA

CDR3 protein: CASSERGGPVDEQFF
J gene: TRBJ2-1
V gene: TRBV10-1
clone size: NA

CDR3 protein: CASSDVRGGTQYF
J gene: TRBJ2-5
V gene: TRBV6-4
clone size: NA

CDR3 protein: CASSPRTGSSYEQYF
J gene: TRBJ2-7
V gene: TRBV5-1
clone size: NA

CDR3 protein: CASSLNLQGSSYEQYF
J gene: TRBJ2-7
V gene: TRBV5-1
clone size: NA

CDR3 protein: CATASGSVTEAFF
J gene: TRBJ1-1
V gene: TRBV10-3
clone size: NA

CDR3 protein: CAWSVEAWGEQYF
J gene: TRBJ2-7
V gene: TRBV30
clone size: NA

CDR3 protein: CASGYGANTEAFF
J gene: TRBJ1-1
V gene: TRBV7-9
clone size: NA

CDR3 protein: CASSIIPGGQTEAFF
J gene: TRBJ1-1
V gene: TRBV19
clone size: NA

CDR3 protein: CASSPQTGMGNQPQHF
J gene: TRBJ1-5
V gene: TRBV7-2
clone size: NA

CDR3 protein: CASSSRQDPNEKLFF
J gene: TRBJ1-4
V gene: TRBV19
clone size: NA

CDR3 protein: CASSLRLAETQYF
J gene: TRBJ2-5
V gene: TRBV5-1
clone size: NA

CDR3 protein: CASRGQTYEQYF
J gene: TRBJ2-7
V gene: TRBV5-5
clone size: NA

CDR3 protein: CASSGTSGETQYF
J gene: TRBJ2-5
V gene: TRBV19
clone size: NA

CDR3 protein: CASSLYRVSNQPQHF
J gene: TRBJ1-5
V gene: TRBV5-6
clone size: NA

CDR3 protein: CASRGSVEETQYF
J gene: TRBJ2-5
V gene: TRBV19
clone size: NA

CDR3 protein: CASSIAGFGQPQHF
J gene: TRBJ1-5
V gene: TRBV19
clone size: NA

CDR3 protein: CASSIQGGWTEAFF
J gene: TRBJ1-1
V gene: TRBV7-6
clone size: NA

CDR3 protein: CASSSRTGSYEQYF
J gene: TRBJ2-7
V gene: TRBV7-2
clone size: NA

CDR3 protein: CASSLVLGLFADTQYF
J gene: TRBJ2-3
V gene: TRBV11-2
clone size: NA

CDR3 protein: CASSIRPWEGSNQPQHF
J gene: TRBJ1-5
V gene: TRBV19
clone size: once

CDR3 protein: CATAGGYEQYF
J gene: TRBJ2-7
V gene: TRBV24-1
clone size: NA

CDR3 protein: CASNTPGQGDTQYF
J gene: TRBJ2-3
V gene: TRBV2
clone size: NA

CDR3 protein: CASSYQRAEAFF
J gene: TRBJ1-1
V gene: TRBV6-6
clone size: NA

CDR3 protein: CASSSGQGVTDTQYF
J gene: TRBJ2-3
V gene: TRBV7-9
clone size: NA

CDR3 protein: CASSEGTGKETQYF
J gene: TRBJ2-5
V gene: TRBV6-1
clone size: NA

CDR3 protein: CASRRTGRGTQHF
J gene: TRBJ1-5
V gene: TRBV2
clone size: NA

CDR3 protein: CASSQLGQGGTEAFF
J gene: TRBJ1-1
V gene: TRBV4-3
clone size: NA

CDR3 protein: CASSIPQRGGTEAFF
J gene: TRBJ1-1
V gene: TRBV19
clone size: NA

CDR3 protein: CASSIRGNQPQHF
J gene: TRBJ1-5
V gene: TRBV19
clone size: NA

CDR3 protein: CASSQEYGGSGEQYF
J gene: TRBJ2-7
V gene: TRBV4-3
clone size: NA

CDR3 protein: CASSLMAGNYNEQFF
J gene: TRBJ2-1
V gene: TRBV7-3
clone size: NA

CDR3 protein: CASSPGGNQPQHF
J gene: TRBJ1-5
V gene: TRBV28
clone size: NA

CDR3 protein: CATAGTGNQPQHF
J gene: TRBJ1-5
V gene: TRBV15
clone size: NA

CDR3 protein: CASSPRQGPKQPQHF
J gene: TRBJ1-5
V gene: TRBV27
clone size: NA

CDR3 protein: CASSQGQASSPEAFF
J gene: TRBJ1-1
V gene: TRBV4-1
clone size: NA

CDR3 protein: CASSYSSRGGTDTQYF
J gene: TRBJ2-3
V gene: TRBV6-5
clone size: once

CDR3 protein: CASTERGELTEAFF
J gene: TRBJ1-1
V gene: TRBV6-5
clone size: once

CDR3 protein: CATTAGDRAADTQYF
J gene: TRBJ2-3
V gene: TRBV10-2
clone size: NA

CDR3 protein: CASSQVTGWEQYF
J gene: TRBJ2-7
V gene: TRBV3-1/TRBV3-2
clone size: few

CDR3 protein: CASSLGQAYQPQHF
J gene: TRBJ1-5
V gene: TRBV27
clone size: once

CDR3 protein: CASITSINYGYTF
J gene: TRBJ1-2
V gene: TRBV6-5
clone size: few

CDR3 protein: CASGDRSYGYTF
J gene: TRBJ1-2
V gene: TRBV18
clone size: NA

CDR3 protein: CASSDFRDGGRDQYF
J gene: TRBJ2-5
V gene: TRBV14
clone size: NA

CDR3 protein: CASSQERTSGGREQYF
J gene: TRBJ2-7
V gene: TRBV3-1/TRBV3-2
clone size: few